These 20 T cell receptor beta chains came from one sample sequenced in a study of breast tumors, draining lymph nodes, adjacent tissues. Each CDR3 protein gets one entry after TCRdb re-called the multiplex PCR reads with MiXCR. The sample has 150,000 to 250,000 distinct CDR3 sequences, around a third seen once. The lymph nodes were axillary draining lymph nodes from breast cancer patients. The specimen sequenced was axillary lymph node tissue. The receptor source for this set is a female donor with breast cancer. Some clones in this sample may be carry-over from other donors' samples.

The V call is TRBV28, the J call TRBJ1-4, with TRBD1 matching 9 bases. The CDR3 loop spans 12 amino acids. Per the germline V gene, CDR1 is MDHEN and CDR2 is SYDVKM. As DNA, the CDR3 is TGTGCGGGGGGACAGGGTGATGAAAAACTGTTTTTT. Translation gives CAGGQGDEKLFF.

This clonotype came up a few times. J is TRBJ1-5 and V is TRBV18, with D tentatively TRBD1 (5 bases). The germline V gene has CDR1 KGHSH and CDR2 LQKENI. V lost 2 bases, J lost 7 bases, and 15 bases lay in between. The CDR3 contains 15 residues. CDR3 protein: CASSPSRVRDQPQHF. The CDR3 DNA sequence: TGTGCCAGCTCACCAAGCAGGGTACGTGACCAGCCCCAGCATTTT. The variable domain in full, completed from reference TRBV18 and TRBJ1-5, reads NAGVMQNPRHLVRRRGQEARLRCSPMKGHSHVYWYRQLPEEGLKFMVYLQKENIIDESGMPKERFSAEFPKEGPSILRIQQVVRGDSAAYFCASSPSRVRDQPQHFGDGTRLSIL.

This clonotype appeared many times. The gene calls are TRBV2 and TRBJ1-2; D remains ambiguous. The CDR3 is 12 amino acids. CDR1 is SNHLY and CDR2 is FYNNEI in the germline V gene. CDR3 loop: CAFGTTNYGYTF. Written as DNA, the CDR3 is TGTGCATTTGGCACAACTAACTATGGCTACACCTTC.

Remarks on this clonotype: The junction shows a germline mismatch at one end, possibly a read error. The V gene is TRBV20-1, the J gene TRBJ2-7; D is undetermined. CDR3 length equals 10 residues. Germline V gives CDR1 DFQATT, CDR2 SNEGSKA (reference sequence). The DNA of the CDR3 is TGCAGGGAAGGGATCTACGTGCAGTACTTC. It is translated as CREGIYVQYF.

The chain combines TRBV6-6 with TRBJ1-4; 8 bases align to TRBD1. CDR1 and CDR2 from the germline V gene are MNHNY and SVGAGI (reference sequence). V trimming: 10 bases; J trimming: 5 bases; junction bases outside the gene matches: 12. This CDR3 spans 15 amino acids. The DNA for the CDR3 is TGTGCCATCCGGACTAGCGGGACAGGCAATGAAAAACTGTTTTTT. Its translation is CAIRTSGTGNEKLFF.

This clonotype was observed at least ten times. The CDR3 sequence: CASSLEGKSGYNEQFF. CDR3 DNA sequence: TGTGCCAGCAGCTTAGAAGGTAAGAGCGGCTACAATGAGCAGTTCTTC. J is TRBJ2-1 and V is TRBV7-8, with D possibly matching TRBD2 (5 bases). CDR1 SGHVS and CDR2 FQNEAQ come from the germline V gene. This CDR3 has 16 residues. The ends were cut back, 1 base at V and 3 bases at J, with 13 bases in the middle.

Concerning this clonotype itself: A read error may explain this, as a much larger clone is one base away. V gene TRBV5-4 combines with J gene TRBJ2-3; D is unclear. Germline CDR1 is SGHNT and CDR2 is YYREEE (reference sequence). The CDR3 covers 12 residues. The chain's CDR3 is CASSILTDTQCF. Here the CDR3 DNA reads TGTGCCAGCAGCATCCTCACAGATACGCAGTGTTTT.

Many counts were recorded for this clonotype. The DNA for the CDR3 is TGCAGTGCTAGAGATCTGGGGGAGCTGTTTTTT. This codes for CSARDLGELFF. V usage is TRBV20-1 and J usage is TRBJ2-2; no reliable D call. The V end lost 0 bases, the J end lost 8 bases, and 4 bases lay between the germline ends. CDR3 size: 11 residues. Germline CDR1 is DFQATT and CDR2 is SNEGSKA (reference sequence).

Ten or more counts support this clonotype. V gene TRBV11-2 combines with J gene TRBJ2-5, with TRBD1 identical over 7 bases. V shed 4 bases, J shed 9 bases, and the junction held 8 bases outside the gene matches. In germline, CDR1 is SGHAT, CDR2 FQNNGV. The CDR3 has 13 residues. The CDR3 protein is CASSSTGAGAQYF. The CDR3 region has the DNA TGTGCCAGCAGCTCCACAGGGGCCGGGGCCCAGTACTTC. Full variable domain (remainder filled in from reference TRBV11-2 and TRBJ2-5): EAGVAQSPRYKIIEKRQSVAFWCNPISGHATLYWYQQILGQGPKLLIQFQNNGVVDDSQLPKDRFSAERLKGVDSTLKIQPAKLEDSAVYLCASSSTGAGAQYFGPGTRLLVL.

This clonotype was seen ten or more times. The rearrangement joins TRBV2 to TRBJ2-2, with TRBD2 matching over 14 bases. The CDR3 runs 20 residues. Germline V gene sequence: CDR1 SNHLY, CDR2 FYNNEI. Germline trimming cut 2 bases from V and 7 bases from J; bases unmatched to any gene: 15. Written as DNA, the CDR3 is TGTGCCAGCAGTGAAAGTCCCTATAGACTAGCGGGAGGGCCGAACGGGGAGCTGTTTTTT. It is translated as CASSESPYRLAGGPNGELFF.

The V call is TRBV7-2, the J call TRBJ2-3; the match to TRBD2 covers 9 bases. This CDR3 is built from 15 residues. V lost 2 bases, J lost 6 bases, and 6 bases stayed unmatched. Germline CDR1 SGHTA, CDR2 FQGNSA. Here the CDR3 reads CASSLNSGRPDTQYF. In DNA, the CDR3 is TGTGCCAGCAGCTTAAATAGCGGGAGACCCGATACGCAGTATTTT.

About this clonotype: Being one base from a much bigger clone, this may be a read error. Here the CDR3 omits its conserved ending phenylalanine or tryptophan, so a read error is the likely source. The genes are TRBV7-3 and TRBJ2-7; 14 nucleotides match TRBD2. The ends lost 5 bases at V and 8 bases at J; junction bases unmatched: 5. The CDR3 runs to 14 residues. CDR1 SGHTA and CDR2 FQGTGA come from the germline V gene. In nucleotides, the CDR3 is TGTGCCAGCAGCACGGGACTAGCGGGGGAGAAGCAGTACCTC. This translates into CASSTGLAGEKQYL.

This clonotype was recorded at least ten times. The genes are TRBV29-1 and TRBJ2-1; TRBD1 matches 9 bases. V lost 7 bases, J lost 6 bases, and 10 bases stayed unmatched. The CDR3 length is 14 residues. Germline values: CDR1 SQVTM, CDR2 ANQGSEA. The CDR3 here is CSAPGTGNVNEQFF. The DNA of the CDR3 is TGCAGCGCACCCGGGACAGGGAACGTCAATGAGCAGTTCTTC.

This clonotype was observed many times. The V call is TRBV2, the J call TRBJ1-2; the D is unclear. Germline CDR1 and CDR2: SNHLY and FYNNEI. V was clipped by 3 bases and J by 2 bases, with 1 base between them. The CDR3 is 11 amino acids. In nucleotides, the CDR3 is TGTGCCAGCAGTGACAACTATGGCTACACCTTC. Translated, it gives CASSDNYGYTF.

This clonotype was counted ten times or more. The CDR3 DNA sequence: TGTGCCAGCAGCTCCCCCGGGGAGACCCAGTACTTC. This translates into CASSSPGETQYF. The J gene is TRBJ2-5, the V gene TRBV11-2; unclear D gene. The CDR3 sequence is 12 residues long. The germline gives CDR1 SGHAT, CDR2 FQNNGV. V shed 4 bases and J shed 5 bases, with 8 bases lying between them.

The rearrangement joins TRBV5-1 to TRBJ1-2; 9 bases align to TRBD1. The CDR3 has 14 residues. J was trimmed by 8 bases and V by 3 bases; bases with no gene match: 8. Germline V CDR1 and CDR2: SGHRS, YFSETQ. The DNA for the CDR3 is TGCGCCAGCAGCTCGGGACAGGGAGTTCACGGCTACACCTTC. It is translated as CASSSGQGVHGYTF.

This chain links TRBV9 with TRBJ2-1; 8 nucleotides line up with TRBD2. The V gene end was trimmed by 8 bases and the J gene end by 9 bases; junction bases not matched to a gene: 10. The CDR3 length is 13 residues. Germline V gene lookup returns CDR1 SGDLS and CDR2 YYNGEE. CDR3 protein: CARVSGSKSEQFF. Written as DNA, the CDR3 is TGTGCCAGGGTAAGCGGGAGTAAAAGTGAGCAGTTCTTC.

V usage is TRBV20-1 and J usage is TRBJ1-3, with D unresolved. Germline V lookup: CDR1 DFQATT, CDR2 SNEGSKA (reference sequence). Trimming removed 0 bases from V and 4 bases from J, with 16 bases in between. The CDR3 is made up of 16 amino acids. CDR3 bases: TGCAGTGCTAGAGATTATCAGGAGGTATCCGGAAACACCATATATTTT. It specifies CSARDYQEVSGNTIYF.

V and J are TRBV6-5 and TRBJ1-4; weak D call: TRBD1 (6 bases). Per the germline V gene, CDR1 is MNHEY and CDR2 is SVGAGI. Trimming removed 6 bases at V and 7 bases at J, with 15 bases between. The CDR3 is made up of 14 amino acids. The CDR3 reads CASRPTGSLEKLFF. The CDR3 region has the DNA TGTGCCAGCAGACCCACAGGGTCCCTTGAAAAACTGTTTTTT.

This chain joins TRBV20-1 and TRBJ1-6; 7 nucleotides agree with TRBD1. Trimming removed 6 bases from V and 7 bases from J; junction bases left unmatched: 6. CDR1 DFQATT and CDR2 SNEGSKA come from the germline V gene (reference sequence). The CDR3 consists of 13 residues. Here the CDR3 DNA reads TGCAGTGCGAAAGGACAGGTGAATTCACCCCTCCACTTT. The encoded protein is CSAKGQVNSPLHF.